Following are 17 T cell receptor beta chains from one sample sequenced in a study of T-cell memory formation after mild COVID-19 (TCRdb year 2021). The method behind the library was 5' RACE. This sample was sequenced with an Illumina NovaSeq 6000. TCRdb passed the public sequencing reads through fastp at Q25 and MiXCR, retaining productive beta sequences. CDR3 protein duplicates are merged, each entry listing the most common genes and DNA. The sample table holds 500,000 to 550,000 distinct CDR3 sequences, of which roughly 20% were seen once. Around an eighth of the sample lies in the top ten. Sample: PBMCs or a T cell subset sorted from them (not recorded which). Every receptor here comes from an adult woman who had mild COVID-19 (a few samples of this study predate the infection). The sample titles of this study are shuffled in the database, so cell type and time point are left out; the donor was told from shared clones.

The chain couples TRBV20-1 to TRBJ2-1, with D possibly being TRBD2 (5 bases). CDR1 and CDR2 from the germline V gene are DFQATT and SNEGSKA (reference sequence). V dropped 6 bases and J dropped 2 bases, with 14 bases sitting between them. The CDR3 covers 14 residues. This CDR3 reads CSANREFTYNEQFF. CDR3 nucleotides: TGCAGTGCGAATCGGGAATTCACCTACAATGAGCAGTTCTTC.

CDR3 in DNA: TGCGCCAGCAGCGAGGGGACAGGGGGAGCGGAGCAGTTCTTC. Its protein product is CASSEGTGGAEQFF. The genes are TRBV5-1 and TRBJ2-1, with TRBD1 matching over 11 bases. With 4 bases clipped from V and 10 bases from J, the junction kept 7 bases outside the gene matches. Per germline, CDR1 SGHRS and CDR2 YFSETQ. The CDR3 has 14 residues.

This clonotype was counted ten times or more. The chain carries TRBV12-3 or TRBV12-4 and TRBJ2-7, with D uncertain. This CDR3 is built from 12 residues. V lost 3 bases to trimming and J lost 2 bases, with 5 bases between them. The CDR3 DNA follows: TGTGCCAGCAGTTTTTGGCCCTACGAGCAGTACTTC. This gives the protein CASSFWPYEQYF.

This rearrangement joins TRBV7-2 to TRBJ2-2; D possibly corresponds to TRBD1 (5 bases). Germline values: CDR1 SGHTA, CDR2 FQGNSA. The V gene lost 2 bases and the J gene lost 7 bases, with 14 bases spanning the gap. There are 15 residues in the CDR3. CDR3 region: CASSLSRTRDGELFF. The CDR3 nucleotides are TGTGCCAGCAGCTTAAGTAGGACCAGGGACGGGGAGCTGTTTTTT.

The chain has TRBV20-1 and TRBJ1-1; the D is unclear. Germline lookup yields CDR1 DFQATT and CDR2 SNEGSKA (reference sequence). The V end lost 3 bases, the J end lost 0 bases, and 5 bases lay between the germline ends. The CDR3 length is 12 residues. CDR3 nucleotides: TGCAGTGCTAGGGACCTGAACACTGAAGCTTTCTTT. This codes for CSARDLNTEAFF.

Here the CDR3 DNA reads TGTGCCAGCAGTTTAGTTATCGGCCTAGTCTCTGGAAACACCATATATTTT. Protein sequence: CASSLVIGLVSGNTIYF. The chain uses TRBV12-3 or TRBV12-4 and TRBJ1-3; D gene ambiguous. The CDR3 is made up of 17 amino acids. Trimming removed 1 base from V and 0 bases from J, with 13 bases in between.

A few counts support this clonotype. The rearrangement joins TRBV4-2 to TRBJ2-1, with TRBD2 matching over 10 bases. Germline V gives CDR1 LGHNA, CDR2 YNFKEQ. The CDR3 has 15 residues. V shed 4 bases and J 5 bases; nucleotides not matched to a gene: 5. Here the CDR3 reads CASSLPAGGNNEQFF. The CDR3 DNA follows: TGTGCCAGCAGCCTCCCAGCGGGAGGGAACAATGAGCAGTTCTTC.

Many counts were recorded for this clonotype. The J gene is TRBJ1-1, the V gene TRBV11-3; D is unresolved. The germline CDR1 and CDR2 sequences are SGHNT and YENEEA. This CDR3 has 13 residues. With 3 bases removed from V and 2 bases from J, the gap between germline ends came to 7 bases. CDR3 nucleotide sequence: TGTGCCAGCAGCTTTGGGGAAAACACTGAAGCTTTCTTT. It encodes CASSFGENTEAFF.

This clonotype occurred a few times. The chain links TRBV12-3 or TRBV12-4 to TRBJ2-3, with D hard to call. V lost 1 base and J 0 bases, leaving 8 bases between the germline ends. The CDR3 spans 15 residues. The CDR3 DNA follows: TGTGCCAGCAGTTTAGTCCGCCAGAGCACAGATACGCAGTATTTT. It encodes CASSLVRQSTDTQYF.

In its sample, this clonotype was seen a few times. This chain uses TRBV6-6 with TRBJ1-1; D is perhaps TRBD1 (6 bases). In germline, CDR1 is MNHNY, CDR2 SVGAGI (reference sequence). The CDR3 loop spans 14 amino acids. Trimming cost V 6 bases and J 2 bases, with 13 bases left between them. CDR3 bases: TGTGCCAGCAGGACAAGACAGGTAAACACTGAAGCTTTCTTT. Amino acid sequence: CASRTRQVNTEAFF.

This chain uses TRBV7-9 with TRBJ2-2; D is uncertain. V dropped 5 bases and J dropped 3 bases, with 19 bases sitting between them. The CDR3 runs to 17 residues. The germline V gene encodes CDR1 SEHNR and CDR2 FQNEAQ (reference sequence). The CDR3 DNA sequence: TGTGCCAGCAGCGTCAATACCGTATTGGGCGACACCGGGGAGCTGTTTTTT. It yields the protein CASSVNTVLGDTGELFF.

The chain has TRBV12-5 and TRBJ2-1; D uncertain. Germline V gene data show CDR1 as LGHNT and CDR2 as FRNRAP. V lost 3 bases and J lost 8, with 8 bases in between. The CDR3 consists of 12 residues. This CDR3 is CASGLLVHEQFF. In DNA, the CDR3 is TGTGCTAGTGGTTTACTTGTCCATGAGCAGTTCTTC.

The V and J genes are TRBV29-1 and TRBJ1-5, with D possibly being TRBD1 (6 bases). The germline V gene has CDR1 SQVTM and CDR2 ANQGSEA. Trimming took 3 bases from V and 3 from J, leaving 9 bases between them. CDR3 length: 13 amino acids. DNA for the CDR3: TGCAGCGTTGACACAGGGAACAATCAGCCCCAGCATTTT. This encodes CSVDTGNNQPQHF.

Many counts were recorded for this clonotype. The chain joins TRBV2 to TRBJ2-7; D is possibly TRBD1 (5 bases). Trimming stripped 3 bases from V and 1 base from J, with 13 bases between. CDR3 length: 15 residues. Germline V gene lookup returns CDR1 SNHLY and CDR2 FYNNEI. CDR3 sequence (DNA): TGTGCCAGCAGTGATTTGGGGCCTTCTTCCTACGAGCAGTACTTC. Its protein is CASSDLGPSSYEQYF.

The genes are TRBV27 and TRBJ1-1, with 8 nucleotides matching TRBD1. V lost 4 bases to trimming and J lost 1 base; unmatched junction nucleotides: 5. Germline CDR1 is MNHEY and CDR2 is SMNVEV (reference sequence). The CDR3 extends over 15 amino acids. The chain's CDR3 is CASSSRQGTNTEAFF. The CDR3 DNA follows: TGTGCCAGCAGTTCCCGACAGGGGACGAACACTGAAGCTTTCTTT.

This clonotype was seen just once. The V and J genes are TRBV14 and TRBJ2-7; D is unclear. Germline V CDR1 and CDR2: SGHDN, FVKESK. This CDR3 contains 13 residues. V was trimmed by 0 bases and J by 3 bases, leaving 6 bases between them. CDR3 protein: CASSQDNFYEQYF. The CDR3 DNA reads as TGTGCCAGCAGCCAAGACAATTTCTACGAGCAGTACTTC.

This clonotype was detected only a few times. The chain uses TRBV12-3 or TRBV12-4 and TRBJ1-1; TRBD1 aligns across 8 bases. V was clipped by 0 bases and J by 4 bases; unmatched bases: 13. The CDR3 is 18 residues long. CDR3 in amino acids: CASSLALFAGGRGTEAFF. In DNA form, the CDR3 reads TGTGCCAGCAGTTTAGCGCTTTTTGCAGGGGGCCGGGGCACTGAAGCTTTCTTT.